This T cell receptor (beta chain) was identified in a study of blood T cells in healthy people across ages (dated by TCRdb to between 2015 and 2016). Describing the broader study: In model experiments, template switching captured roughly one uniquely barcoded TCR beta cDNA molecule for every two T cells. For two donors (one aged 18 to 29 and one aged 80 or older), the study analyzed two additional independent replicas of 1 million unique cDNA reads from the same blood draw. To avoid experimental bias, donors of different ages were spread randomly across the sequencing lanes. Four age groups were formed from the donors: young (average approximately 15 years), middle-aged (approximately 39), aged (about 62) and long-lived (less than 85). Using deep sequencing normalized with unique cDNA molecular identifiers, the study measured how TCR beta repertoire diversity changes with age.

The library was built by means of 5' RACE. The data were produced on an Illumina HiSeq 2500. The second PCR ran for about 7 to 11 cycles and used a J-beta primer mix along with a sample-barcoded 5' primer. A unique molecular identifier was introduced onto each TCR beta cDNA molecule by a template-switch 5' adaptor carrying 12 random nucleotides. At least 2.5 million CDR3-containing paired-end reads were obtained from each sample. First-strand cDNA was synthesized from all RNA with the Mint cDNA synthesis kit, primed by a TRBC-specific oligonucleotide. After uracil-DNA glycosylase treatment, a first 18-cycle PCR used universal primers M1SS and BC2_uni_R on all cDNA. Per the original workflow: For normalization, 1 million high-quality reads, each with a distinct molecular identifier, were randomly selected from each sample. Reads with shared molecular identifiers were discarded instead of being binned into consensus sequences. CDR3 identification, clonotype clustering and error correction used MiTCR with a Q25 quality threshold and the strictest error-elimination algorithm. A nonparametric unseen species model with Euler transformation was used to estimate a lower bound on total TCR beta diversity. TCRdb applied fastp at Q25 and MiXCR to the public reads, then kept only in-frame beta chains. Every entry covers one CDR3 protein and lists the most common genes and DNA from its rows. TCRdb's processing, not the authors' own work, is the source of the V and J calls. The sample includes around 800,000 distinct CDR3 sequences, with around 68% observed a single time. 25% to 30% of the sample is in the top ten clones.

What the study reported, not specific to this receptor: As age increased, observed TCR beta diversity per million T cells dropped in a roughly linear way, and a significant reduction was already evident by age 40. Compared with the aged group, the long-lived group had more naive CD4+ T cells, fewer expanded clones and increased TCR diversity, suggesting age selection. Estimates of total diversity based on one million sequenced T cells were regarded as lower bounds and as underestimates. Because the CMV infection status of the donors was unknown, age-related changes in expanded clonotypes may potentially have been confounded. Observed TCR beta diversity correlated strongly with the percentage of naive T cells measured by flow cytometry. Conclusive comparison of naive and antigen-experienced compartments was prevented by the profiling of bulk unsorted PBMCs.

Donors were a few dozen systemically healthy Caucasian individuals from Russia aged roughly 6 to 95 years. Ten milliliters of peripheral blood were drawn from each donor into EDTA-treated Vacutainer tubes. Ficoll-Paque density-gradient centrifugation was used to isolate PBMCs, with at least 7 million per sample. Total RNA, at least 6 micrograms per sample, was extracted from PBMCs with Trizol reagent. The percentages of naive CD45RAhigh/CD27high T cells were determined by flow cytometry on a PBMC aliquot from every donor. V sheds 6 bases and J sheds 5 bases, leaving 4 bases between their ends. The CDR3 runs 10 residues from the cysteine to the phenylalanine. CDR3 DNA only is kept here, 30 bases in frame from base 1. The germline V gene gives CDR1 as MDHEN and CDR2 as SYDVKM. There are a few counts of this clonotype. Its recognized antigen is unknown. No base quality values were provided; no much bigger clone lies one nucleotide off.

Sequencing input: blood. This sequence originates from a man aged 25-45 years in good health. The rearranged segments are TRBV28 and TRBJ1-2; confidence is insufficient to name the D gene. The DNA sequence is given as TGTGCCAGCAGCTATTATGGCTACACCTTC. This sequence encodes CASSYYGYTF.